Listed below are T cell receptor beta chains from one sample, sequenced in a study of chemoradiotherapy in HPV16-positive cancers. TCRdb's table, derived via immunoSEQ multiplex PCR, lists solely in-frame clones and lacks some. The sample carries tens of thousands of clones, roughly nine tenths recorded once. The source material was blood, sampled from a patient who underwent chemoradiotherapy. Receptor source: a human donor with HPV-associated anogenital cancer. CDR3s include the opening cysteine and the closing phenylalanine or tryptophan. Fields, in order: clone size, V gene, J gene, D gene, CDR3 protein, CDR3 DNA. D genes are given only for firm matches. Clone size is stated in some rows and not others, as once, few, many or a class when expanded.

abundance: -; v_gene: TRBV7-2; j_gene: TRBJ1-2; d_gene: -; CDR3aa: CASSLLRLDGPLRYGYTF; CDR3nt: TGTGCCAGCAGCTTACTCCGATTAGACGGCCCCTTGCGCTATGGCTACACCTTC
abundance: -; v_gene: TRBV29-1; j_gene: TRBJ2-2; d_gene: -; CDR3aa: CSVEDWGVCSHRGAVF; CDR3nt: TGCAGCGTTGAAGATTGGGGGGTTTGTAGCCACCGGGGAGCTGTTTTT
abundance: -; v_gene: TRBV7-8; j_gene: TRBJ1-1; d_gene: -; CDR3aa: CASSLVGARTEAFF; CDR3nt: TGTGCCAGCAGCTTAGTTGGGGCGCGTACTGAAGCTTTCTTT
abundance: -; v_gene: TRBV29-1; j_gene: TRBJ2-7; d_gene: TRBD2; CDR3aa: CSVEGESGGTIYEQYF; CDR3nt: TGCAGCGTTGAAGGCGAGTCGGGAGGGACCATCTACGAGCAGTACTTC
abundance: -; v_gene: TRBV6-5; j_gene: TRBJ2-3; d_gene: TRBD2; CDR3aa: CASSYLAGSTDTQYF; CDR3nt: TGTGCCAGCAGTTACTTAGCGGGAAGCACAGATACGCAGTATTTT
abundance: -; v_gene: TRBV2; j_gene: TRBJ2-5; d_gene: TRBD1; CDR3aa: CARAVEQGASQETQYF; CDR3nt: TGTGCCAGGGCCGTCGAACAGGGGGCGTCCCAAGAGACCCAGTACTTC
abundance: few; v_gene: TRBV12-5; j_gene: TRBJ2-7; d_gene: -; CDR3aa: CASGQFRDREGLAHYEQYF; CDR3nt: TGTGCTAGTGGTCAATTCCGGGACAGGGAGGGACTAGCCCATTACGAGCAGTACTTC
abundance: -; v_gene: TRBV2; j_gene: TRBJ2-4; d_gene: TRBD1; CDR3aa: CASRGGTGKNIQYF; CDR3nt: TGTGCCAGCAGAGGGGGGACAGGGAAAAACATTCAGTACTTC
abundance: -; v_gene: TRBV19; j_gene: TRBJ2-1; d_gene: -; CDR3aa: CASSIRERDCEQFF; CDR3nt: TGTGCCAGTAGTATAAGGGAACGGGACTGTGAGCAGTTCTTC
abundance: -; v_gene: TRBV5-1; j_gene: TRBJ2-1; d_gene: -; CDR3aa: CASSLGMDYNEQFF; CDR3nt: TGCGCCAGCAGCTTGGGTATGGACTACAATGAGCAGTTCTTC
abundance: -; v_gene: TRBV6-6; j_gene: TRBJ2-7; d_gene: TRBD1; CDR3aa: CASRAGTGSSYEQYF; CDR3nt: TGTGCCAGCAGGGCCGGGACAGGGAGCTCCTACGAGCAGTACTTC
abundance: medium-sized; v_gene: TRBV5-1; j_gene: TRBJ1-2; d_gene: -; CDR3aa: CASSLDRDSYGYTF; CDR3nt: TGCGCCAGCAGCTTGGACAGGGATTCCTATGGCTACACCTTC
abundance: -; v_gene: TRBV7-9; j_gene: TRBJ2-7; d_gene: -; CDR3aa: CASSGRAGFGEQYF; CDR3nt: TGTGCCAGCAGCGGACGTGCGGGGTTCGGCGAGCAGTACTTC
abundance: -; v_gene: TRBV6-1; j_gene: TRBJ1-1; d_gene: -; CDR3aa: CASRIDRFNTEAFF; CDR3nt: TGTGCCAGCAGAATCGACAGATTCAACACTGAAGCTTTCTTT
abundance: -; v_gene: TRBV9; j_gene: TRBJ1-1; d_gene: -; CDR3aa: CATSQGQGNTEAFF; CDR3nt: TGTGCCACCTCCCAAGGGCAGGGGAACACTGAAGCTTTCTTT
abundance: -; v_gene: TRBV5-5; j_gene: TRBJ1-4; d_gene: -; CDR3aa: CASSRANGGWTNEKLFF; CDR3nt: TGTGCCAGCAGCCGGGCGAACGGGGGCTGGACTAATGAAAAACTGTTTTTT
abundance: -; v_gene: TRBV9; j_gene: TRBJ1-6; d_gene: TRBD1; CDR3aa: CASSLAGTGNSPLHF; CDR3nt: TGTGCCAGCAGCCTTGCCGGGACAGGCAATTCACCCCTCCACTTT
abundance: -; v_gene: TRBV11-3; j_gene: TRBJ1-3; d_gene: -; CDR3aa: CASSPGAGNTIYF; CDR3nt: TGTGCCAGCAGCCCGGGAGCCGGAAACACCATATATTTT
abundance: few; v_gene: TRBV11-3; j_gene: TRBJ2-6; d_gene: TRBD2; CDR3aa: CASSLVRAGARESGANVLTF; CDR3nt: TGTGCCAGCAGCTTAGTTAGGGCGGGAGCCAGAGAGTCTGGGGCCAACGTCCTGACTTTC
abundance: -; v_gene: TRBV7-8; j_gene: TRBJ2-5; d_gene: -; CDR3aa: CASSLRSQGRETQYF; CDR3nt: TGTGCCAGCAGCTTGAGGTCCCAGGGGAGAGAGACCCAGTACTTC
abundance: -; v_gene: TRBV7-2; j_gene: TRBJ1-2; d_gene: -; CDR3aa: CASSLAQGGVNYGYTF; CDR3nt: TGTGCCAGCAGCTTAGCCCAGGGAGGTGTCAACTATGGCTACACCTTC
abundance: -; v_gene: TRBV14; j_gene: TRBJ2-3; d_gene: TRBD2; CDR3aa: CASGGGPTDTQYF; CDR3nt: TGTGCCAGCGGCGGGGGTCCCACAGATACGCAGTATTTT
abundance: -; v_gene: TRBV5-1; j_gene: TRBJ2-7; d_gene: -; CDR3aa: CASSMGATYEQYF; CDR3nt: TGCGCCAGCAGCATGGGGGCCACCTACGAGCAGTACTTC
abundance: -; v_gene: TRBV4-3; j_gene: TRBJ1-4; d_gene: -; CDR3aa: CASSQDFNEKLFF; CDR3nt: TGCGCCAGCAGCCAAGACTTTAATGAAAAACTGTTTTTT
abundance: -; v_gene: TRBV4-3; j_gene: TRBJ2-2; d_gene: -; CDR3aa: CASSQYDREGGTGELFF; CDR3nt: TGCGCCAGCAGCCAGTACGACAGGGAGGGTGGCACCGGGGAGCTGTTTTTT